The clone carrying this T cell receptor beta chain was recorded many times. Its specificity is unknown. TCRdb redid the calling of the multiplex PCR reads with MiXCR, one entry per CDR3 protein. Of 85,000 to 130,000 distinct CDR3 sequences in the sample, around 30% were seen once. The germline V and J ends were trimmed by 2 bases and 5 bases, with 7 bases remaining between them. The CDR3 spans 13 residues. Germline lookup yields CDR1 SGHTA and CDR2 FQGTGA. This sample was included in a study of breast tumors, draining lymph nodes, adjacent tissues. Samples came from axillary lymph nodes draining the breast cancer. Study-level results: Tumors had less TCR diversity than lymph nodes, more than nontumor tissue.

The sample taken for sequencing was axillary lymph node tissue. The sequence derives from a female donor with breast cancer. Some clones in this sample may be carry-over from other donors' samples. The gene calls are TRBV7-3 and TRBJ2-1; D gene uncertain. The CDR3 loop is CASSLGPNNEQFF. The DNA of the CDR3 is TGTGCCAGCAGCTTAGGGCCCAACAATGAGCAGTTCTTC.